The source of this T cell receptor beta chain is a study of glioma-infiltrating T cells. Whole-study findings and limits: Only very few CDR3 sequences appeared in both tissue and blood.

The CDR3 extends over 13 amino acids. Germline V gene sequence: CDR1 MGHDK, CDR2 SYGVNS. V shed 2 bases and J shed 1 base, with 5 bases lying between them. Amplification of TCR alpha and beta CDR3 regions from RNA used iRepertoire nested multiplex PCR. MiXCR, run by TCRdb on the multiplex PCR reads, gives a single entry per CDR3 protein. The table records over 120,000 distinct CDR3 sequences, about 39% of them present only once. Comments on this clonotype: Antigen unknown.

The genes are TRBV25-1 and TRBJ1-2; D call uncertain. The sequence was collected from a human donor with low-grade glioma or glioblastoma, undergoing nonglioma brain surgery, or in good health (not recorded which). The sequenced sample was glioma tissue, nonneoplastic brain tissue, or PBMCs (not recorded which). The chain's CDR3 is CASSEGLNYGYTF. CDR3 sequence (DNA): TGTGCCAGCAGTGAAGGACTTAACTATGGCTACACCTTC.